Below are 27 T cell receptor beta chains sequenced from a single sample in a study of CD8 T cells in ankylosing spondylitis. A single record per CDR3 protein comes from TCRdb applying MiXCR to the 5' RACE reads. The sample includes some 340,000 distinct CDR3 sequences, about 15% seen only once; the top ten take about 1.1%. The sequenced sample consisted of blood, either unsorted or a sorted T cell fraction (not recorded which). These receptors originate from a male donor with ankylosing spondylitis or in good health (not recorded which).

The J gene is TRBJ2-1, the V gene TRBV20-1; D gene uncertain. V shed 3 bases and J shed 4 bases, with 10 bases lying between them. The germline V gene encodes CDR1 DFQATT and CDR2 SNEGSKA (reference sequence). The CDR3 spans 13 residues. The CDR3 sequence: CSARVDKYNEQFF. CDR3 sequence (DNA): TGCAGTGCTAGGGTTGATAAGTACAATGAGCAGTTCTTC.

The chain has TRBV5-6 and TRBJ2-2, with 7 bases aligning to TRBD2. CDR3 length: 17 residues. V shed 1 base and J 13 bases; nucleotides not matched to a gene: 19. Per the germline V gene, CDR1 is SGHDT and CDR2 is YYEEEE. The CDR3 DNA reads as TGTGCCAGCAGCTTGAGGGCGGGAGTAACACCGGGGAAGGGGCTGTTTTTT. This translates into CASSLRAGVTPGKGLFF.

This clonotype was recorded many times. At one end the junction does not follow the germline gene, possibly because of a read error. The V call is TRBV5-1, the J call TRBJ2-3, with D hard to call. In germline, CDR1 is SGHRS, CDR2 YFSETQ. The CDR3 runs 14 residues. CDR3 in DNA: TGTGCCAGCAGTTTAGGTGGAACCACAGATACGCAGTATTTT. Protein: CASSLGGTTDTQYF.

The gene calls are TRBV14 and TRBJ1-2; D is unresolved. CDR3 length equals 15 residues. Germline CDR1 and CDR2: SGHDN and FVKESK. V gave up 1 base and J gave up 1 base, with 10 bases separating them. CDR3 in DNA: TGTGCCAGCAGCCAAGGTGGCGGGCTTAACTATGGCTACACCTTC. As protein: CASSQGGGLNYGYTF. Drawing the rest from reference TRBV14 and TRBJ1-2, the complete variable domain is EAGVTQFPSHSVIEKGQTVTLRCDPISGHDNLYWYRRVMGKEIKFLLHFVKESKQDESGMPNNRFLAERTGGTYSTLKVQPAELEDSGVYFCASSQGGGLNYGYTFGSGTRLTVV.

The genes are TRBV10-1 and TRBJ2-7; D may correspond to TRBD1 or TRBD2 (5 bases each). Germline CDR1 is WNHNN and CDR2 is SYGVQD (reference sequence). The CDR3 loop spans 12 amino acids. Trimming left V 2 bases short and J 13 bases short, with 15 bases between. CDR3 sequence: CASSEIGTPGYF. The DNA of the CDR3 is TGCGCCAGCAGTGAGATCGGGACCCCAGGATACTTC.

This clonotype has only a few counts. The gene calls are TRBV5-1 and TRBJ2-7; 8 nucleotides line up with TRBD1. In germline, CDR1 is SGHRS, CDR2 YFSETQ. V gave up 0 bases and J gave up 5 bases; unmatched junction bases: 10. The CDR3 loop spans 16 amino acids. The CDR3 DNA reads as TGCGCCAGCAGCTTGGTTCTCCGACAGGGGAGCGACGAGCAGTACTTC. Residues: CASSLVLRQGSDEQYF.

This chain links TRBV5-8 with TRBJ2-5; D is unclear. This CDR3 has 15 residues. The V and J ends lost 0 bases and 0 bases respectively, with 9 bases between them. Germline CDR1 is SGHTS and CDR2 is YDEGEE. CDR3 loop: CASSLGRQYQETQYF. In nucleotides, the CDR3 is TGTGCCAGCAGCTTGGGCAGGCAGTACCAAGAGACCCAGTACTTC.

The rearrangement uses TRBV12-3 or TRBV12-4 and TRBJ2-2; 10 bases map to TRBD2. J lost 2 bases, V lost 2 bases, and 5 bases had no gene match. CDR3 length: 17 amino acids. The CDR3 DNA reads TGTGCCAGCAGTTTAATGCTAGCGGGGGCTAACACCGGGGAGCTGTTTTTT. It yields the protein CASSLMLAGANTGELFF.

This clonotype occurred a few times. The rearrangement uses TRBV6-1 and TRBJ1-2; TRBD1 aligns across 8 bases. The V gene's germline CDR1 is MNHNS and CDR2 SASEGT. V gave up 10 bases and J gave up 7 bases; unmatched junction bases: 14. CDR3 length: 14 residues. Here the CDR3 reads CATQGRGLFSGYTF. Here the CDR3 DNA reads TGTGCCACCCAAGGCAGGGGGCTGTTTTCTGGCTACACCTTC.

The chain employs TRBV20-1 and TRBJ2-2, with unresolved D. The V and J ends lost 1 base and 6 bases respectively, with 12 bases between them. CDR3 length equals 14 residues. The germline gives CDR1 DFQATT, CDR2 SNEGSKA (reference sequence). CDR3 amino acids: CSARARPGPGELFF. In DNA form, the CDR3 reads TGCAGTGCTAGAGCTAGGCCTGGTCCCGGGGAGCTGTTTTTT.

There are many counts of this clonotype. The chain has TRBV10-3 and TRBJ2-1, with D perhaps given as TRBD1 or TRBD2 (6 bases each). Trimming pared 2 bases from V and 10 bases from J, leaving 12 bases between. This CDR3 spans 13 amino acids. Germline CDR1 and CDR2: ENHRY and SYGVKD. The CDR3 here is CAISERGEEEQFF. CDR3 DNA: TGTGCCATCAGTGAGAGGGGGGAAGAGGAGCAGTTCTTC.

There are a few counts of this clonotype. V usage is TRBV3-1 and J usage is TRBJ2-3; 9 nucleotides line up with TRBD2. With V trimmed by 10 bases and J by 1 base, 6 bases remained unmatched. CDR3 length: 14 amino acids. Germline V gene data show CDR1 as LGHDT and CDR2 as YNNKEL (reference sequence). CDR3 in DNA: TGTGCCACCCGACCTAGCGGGGGCACAGATACGCAGTATTTT. This sequence encodes CATRPSGGTDTQYF.

This clonotype appeared a few times. This rearrangement joins TRBV12-3 or TRBV12-4 to TRBJ1-2, with a possible D match to TRBD1 (5 bases). The CDR3 has 13 amino acids. V lost 6 bases and J lost 5, with 13 bases in between. In nucleotides, the CDR3 is TGTGCCAGCAGATTTCGGGACTTATATGGCTACACCTTC. Encoded protein: CASRFRDLYGYTF.

This clonotype was detected many times. The V call is TRBV12-3 or TRBV12-4, the J call TRBJ1-1, with unresolved D. Trimming cost V 4 bases and J 1 base, with 13 bases left between them. The CDR3 is 15 amino acids. The DNA of the CDR3 is TGTGCCAGCAGTTACGACGGACGAACGAACACTGAAGCTTTCTTT. Encoded protein: CASSYDGRTNTEAFF.

This clonotype has at least ten counts. The V gene is TRBV11-2, the J gene TRBJ2-1, with 8 bases that match TRBD2. The trim removed 6 bases at V and 7 bases at J, leaving 8 bases unmatched. Germline V gene lookup returns CDR1 SGHAT and CDR2 FQNNGV. This CDR3 spans 14 amino acids. CDR3 in amino acids: CASRMAGGGNEQFF. The CDR3 DNA follows: TGTGCCAGCAGAATGGCGGGAGGAGGAAATGAGCAGTTCTTC.

The chain has TRBV3-1 and TRBJ1-4; 10 nucleotides align to TRBD1. Germline CDR1 LGHDT, CDR2 YNNKEL (reference sequence). With V trimmed by 5 bases and J by 10 bases, 10 bases remained unmatched. The CDR3 is 15 residues long. CDR3 in DNA: TGTGCCAGCAGCTTGGGGGAGACAGGGGGCGGAAAACTGTTTTTT. Residues: CASSLGETGGGKLFF.

The chain recombines TRBV5-1 with TRBJ1-4; D gene uncertain. The V gene lost 4 bases and the J gene lost 7 bases, with 14 bases spanning the gap. CDR3 length: 14 residues. Germline CDR1 reads SGHRS; CDR2 reads YFSETQ. For the CDR3, the DNA is TGCGCCAGCAGCAATGGTTTTGAGGGTGAAAAACTGTTTTTT. This gives the protein CASSNGFEGEKLFF.

This clonotype was recorded a few times. This rearrangement joins TRBV11-2 to TRBJ2-1; TRBD2 agrees at 14 bases. Trimming removed 5 bases from V and 7 bases from J; junction bases left unmatched: 7. Germline CDR1 SGHAT, CDR2 FQNNGV. The CDR3 loop spans 16 amino acids. CDR3 loop: CASSPTSGRAVNEQFF. CDR3 in DNA: TGTGCCAGCAGCCCGACTAGCGGGAGGGCCGTGAATGAGCAGTTCTTC.

In its sample, this clonotype was seen a few times. CDR3 nucleotides: TGCGCCAGCAGCGCGGGGGGGATGAACACTGAAGCTTTCTTT. Translated, it gives CASSAGGMNTEAFF. V usage is TRBV5-1 and J usage is TRBJ1-1; tentatively, D is TRBD1 (5 bases). Between the trimmed V and J ends, which lost 4 bases and 0 bases, there was a span of 10 bases. The CDR3 is made up of 14 amino acids. Germline V CDR1 and CDR2: SGHRS, YFSETQ. Full variable domain (remainder filled in from reference TRBV5-1 and TRBJ1-1): KAGVTQTPRYLIKTRGQQVTLSCSPISGHRSVSWYQQTPGQGLQFLFEYFSETQRNKGNFPGRFSGRQFSNSRSEMNVSTLELGDSALYLCASSAGGMNTEAFFGQGTRLTVV.

This chain links TRBV12-3 or TRBV12-4 with TRBJ2-7, with D perhaps matching TRBD1 (5 bases). The CDR3 is 13 amino acids. Deletions cut 2 bases from V and 3 bases from J, with 8 bases between. The CDR3 nucleotides are TGTGCCAGCAGTTTAAACGGACACTACGAGCAGTACTTC. Translating gives CASSLNGHYEQYF.

This chain links TRBV5-1 with TRBJ1-3; 8 bases fit TRBD1. CDR1 is SGHRS and CDR2 is YFSETQ in the germline V gene. V shed 4 bases and J 2 bases; nucleotides not matched to a gene: 5. The CDR3 totals 15 residues. The CDR3 here is CASSGSTGAGNTIYF. As DNA, the CDR3 is TGCGCCAGCAGCGGTTCGACAGGGGCTGGAAACACCATATATTTT.

On this clonotype itself: A read error may account for a junction end that differs from germline. The chain recombines TRBV5-1 with TRBJ2-5; D gene unclear. Germline loops: CDR1 SGHRS, CDR2 YFSETQ. The CDR3 spans 14 residues. For the CDR3, the DNA is TGCGCCAGCAGCAGATCGGCAAACAAAGAGACCCAGTGCTTC. Translation: CASSRSANKETQCF.

This clonotype showed up just a few times. This CDR3 is CASSPGQGGTNEKLFF. As DNA, the CDR3 is TGTGCCAGCAGTCCGGGACAGGGGGGGACTAATGAAAAACTGTTTTTT. The genes are TRBV12-3 or TRBV12-4 and TRBJ1-4; 11 bases match TRBD1. V lost 5 bases to trimming and J lost 2 bases; unmatched junction nucleotides: 4. This CDR3 is 16 amino acids long.

Only a few counts were recorded for this clonotype. This chain connects TRBV9 to TRBJ2-1; 10 bases agree with TRBD2. V was clipped by 2 bases and J by 10 bases; unmatched bases: 6. CDR3 length: 14 amino acids. The V gene's germline CDR1 is SGDLS and CDR2 YYNGEE. As DNA, the CDR3 is TGTGCCAGCAGCGTTCTAGCGGGAGCGGGAGAGCAGTTCTTC. This translates into CASSVLAGAGEQFF.

The gene calls are TRBV12-5 and TRBJ1-5; weak D call: TRBD1 (6 bases). V lost 6 bases to trimming and J lost 2 bases, with 8 bases between them. Germline values: CDR1 LGHNT, CDR2 FRNRAP. The CDR3 extends over 13 amino acids. The CDR3, as DNA: TGTGCTAGTGGAAGACAGGGCAATCAGCCCCAGCATTTT. Amino acids: CASGRQGNQPQHF.

V usage is TRBV12-3 or TRBV12-4 and J usage is TRBJ2-1; TRBD2 is a possible D gene (6 bases). The CDR3 totals 14 residues. V lost 3 bases to trimming and J lost 3 bases, with 9 bases between them. The CDR3 reads CASSLRRGYNEQFF. As DNA, the CDR3 is TGTGCCAGCAGTTTGCGGAGGGGCTACAATGAGCAGTTCTTC.

This clonotype was counted many times. The chain carries TRBV5-1 and TRBJ1-2; D remains ambiguous. Looked up from germline, CDR1 is SGHRS and CDR2 is YFSETQ. The CDR3 covers 16 residues. V lost 1 base to trimming and J lost 0 bases, with 13 bases between them. The CDR3 sequence: CASSLFPEASNYGYTF. In nucleotides, the CDR3 is TGCGCCAGCAGCTTGTTTCCGGAAGCTTCTAACTATGGCTACACCTTC.